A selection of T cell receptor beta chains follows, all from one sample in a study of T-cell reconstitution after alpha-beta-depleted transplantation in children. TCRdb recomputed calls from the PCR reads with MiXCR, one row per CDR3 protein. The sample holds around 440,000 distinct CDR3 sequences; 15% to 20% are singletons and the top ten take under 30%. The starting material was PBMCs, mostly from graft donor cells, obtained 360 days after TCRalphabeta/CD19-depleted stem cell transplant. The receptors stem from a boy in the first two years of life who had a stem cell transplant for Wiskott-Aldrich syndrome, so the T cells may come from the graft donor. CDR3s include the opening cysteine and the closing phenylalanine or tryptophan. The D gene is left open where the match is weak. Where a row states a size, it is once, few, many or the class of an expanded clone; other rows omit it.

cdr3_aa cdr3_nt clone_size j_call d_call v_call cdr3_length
CASSFWHLGNEQFF TGTGCCAGCAGCTTTTGGCATCTGGGCAATGAGCAGTTCTTC few TRBJ2-1 - TRBV11-2 14
CASSDPGGPQNIQYF TGTGCCAGCAGTGACCCGGGAGGGCCCCAAAACATTCAGTACTTC few TRBJ2-4 TRBD2 TRBV25-1 15
CASSWEGLDREQYF TGTGCCAGCAGCTGGGAGGGATTAGATCGCGAGCAGTACTTC - TRBJ2-7 TRBD2 TRBV7-9 14
CASSLGPVYRPTYEQYF TGTGCCAGCAGCTTGGGTCCTGTCTACAGACCGACCTACGAGCAGTACTTC - TRBJ2-7 - TRBV11-2 17
CASRGTGGYNEQFF TGTGCCAGCAGGGGGACAGGGGGCTACAATGAGCAGTTCTTC - TRBJ2-1 TRBD1 TRBV12-3/TRBV12-4 14
CASSLGDLRDTQYF TGCGCCAGCAGCTTGGGGGACTTACGAGATACGCAGTATTTT few TRBJ2-3 - TRBV5-1 14
CASKNPINRGPSTDTQYF TGTGCCAGCAAAAACCCCATAAACAGGGGGCCTAGCACAGATACGCAGTATTTT few TRBJ2-3 TRBD1 TRBV6-1 18
CASSLVEGSYNEQFF TGTGCCAGCAGCTTGGTTGAGGGATCCTACAATGAGCAGTTCTTC few TRBJ2-1 - TRBV7-9 15
CASSGPRRVQETQYF TGTGCCAGCAGTGGCCCCCGCCGGGTTCAAGAGACCCAGTACTTC - TRBJ2-5 - TRBV2 15
CAWSTSRLSGNYEQYF TGTGCCTGGAGTACCTCCCGCCTTAGCGGAAACTACGAGCAGTACTTC few TRBJ2-7 - TRBV30 16
CASSLSTPGLAGENEQFF TGCGCCAGCAGCTTGTCGACACCGGGACTAGCGGGAGAAAATGAGCAGTTCTTC - TRBJ2-1 TRBD2 TRBV5-1 18
CASSTGIALSGANVLTF TGTGCCAGCAGTACAGGGATAGCTCTCTCTGGGGCCAACGTCCTGACTTTC - TRBJ2-6 - TRBV6-5 17
CASRLQGGPTQPQHF TGTGCCAGCAGACTCCAGGGGGGCCCAACTCAGCCCCAGCATTTT few TRBJ1-5 TRBD1 TRBV6-1 15
CASSSTPSTQAETQYF TGTGCCAGCAGTTCGACTCCTAGCACCCAGGCAGAGACCCAGTACTTC - TRBJ2-5 - TRBV12-3/TRBV12-4 16
CASNPGQNTGELFF TGTGCCAGCAATCCGGGACAGAACACCGGGGAGCTGTTTTTT few TRBJ2-2 - TRBV12-3/TRBV12-4 14
CSALVKPLAAPLSFTGELFF TGCAGTGCTCTAGTTAAGCCTCTAGCGGCCCCACTGAGCTTCACCGGGGAGCTGTTTTTT few TRBJ2-2 TRBD2 TRBV20-1 20
CATSESGTSYEQYF TGTGCCACCAGTGAGTCCGGGACCTCCTACGAGCAGTACTTC few TRBJ2-7 - TRBV24-1 14
CASSRDRGQTQYF TGTGCCAGCAGTCGTGACAGGGGGCAAACCCAGTACTTC - TRBJ2-5 TRBD1 TRBV12-3/TRBV12-4 13
CASSISSGSSYEQYF TGTGCCAGCAGCATCTCTAGCGGGAGCTCTTACGAGCAGTACTTC - TRBJ2-7 TRBD2 TRBV9 15
CASSHLSPESTSYNEQFF TGTGCCAGCTCACACTTGAGTCCCGAATCCACTTCCTACAATGAGCAGTTCTTC - TRBJ2-1 - TRBV18 18
CASSLLRQGYTGELFF TGTGCCAGCAGCTTACTTCGACAGGGATACACCGGGGAGCTGTTTTTT many TRBJ2-2 TRBD1 TRBV7-9 16
CSATAGETQYF TGCAGTGCGACCGCAGGAGAGACCCAGTACTTC few TRBJ2-5 - TRBV20-1 11
CATSDSGTWGNEQFF TGTGCCACCAGTGATTCAGGGACTTGGGGGAATGAGCAGTTCTTC - TRBJ2-1 - TRBV24-1 15
CASSGLTGAPSKETQYF TGCGCCAGCAGTGGATTGACAGGTGCCCCATCGAAAGAGACCCAGTACTTC - TRBJ2-5 - TRBV10-1 17
CASSPGQGFVPFF TGTGCCAGCTCACCCGGACAGGGATTCGTACCGTTCTTC few TRBJ2-1 TRBD1 TRBV18 13
CASSEGYDRGRADTQYF TGTGCCAGCAGTGAGGGGTACGACAGGGGGCGCGCAGATACGCAGTATTTT once TRBJ2-3 TRBD1 TRBV2 17
CASSLTSGSVLPDTQYF TGTGCCAGCAGCTTAACTAGCGGGAGCGTATTGCCAGATACGCAGTATTTT once TRBJ2-3 TRBD2 TRBV7-6 17
CSANSGPRGELFF TGCAGTGCTAATAGCGGCCCCCGTGGGGAGCTGTTTTTT - TRBJ2-2 - TRBV20-1 13
CASSFRNPGERETQYF TGTGCCAGCAGTTTCCGCAATCCAGGGGAGAGAGAGACCCAGTACTTC - TRBJ2-5 - TRBV12-3/TRBV12-4 16
CASSRVRGARVTEAFF TGTGCCAGCAGCCGCGTCAGGGGGGCGAGAGTCACTGAAGCTTTCTTT few TRBJ1-1 TRBD1 TRBV16 16
CASSLRTYKKFF TGTGCCAGCAGTTTGAGGACATATAAGAAGTTCTTC few TRBJ2-1 - TRBV12-3/TRBV12-4 12
CASSLLQGGTEAFF TGTGCCAGCAGCTTACTGCAGGGAGGGACTGAAGCTTTCTTT few TRBJ1-1 - TRBV11-2 14
CASSLGPSESYEQYF TGCGCCAGCAGCTTGGGACCCTCGGAGTCCTACGAGCAGTACTTC - TRBJ2-7 - TRBV5-1 15
CASSVALTETYYGYTF TGTGCCAGCAGCGTAGCATTGACAGAAACCTACTATGGCTACACCTTC - TRBJ1-2 - TRBV9 16
CSARSGFSYNSPLHF TGCAGTGCTAGATCTGGGTTCTCCTATAATTCACCCCTCCACTTT many TRBJ1-6 - TRBV20-1 15
CASSPLRVATSGSSYNEQFF TGTGCCAGCTCACCACTCCGGGTAGCGACTAGCGGGAGTTCCTACAATGAGCAGTTCTTC few TRBJ2-1 TRBD2 TRBV18 20
CASSQEWQRGTDTQYF TGTGCCAGCAGCCAAGAGTGGCAGCGGGGCACAGATACGCAGTATTTT - TRBJ2-3 - TRBV4-2 16
CASGDLGLANTGELFF TGTGCCAGCGGAGATTTGGGACTAGCGAACACCGGGGAGCTGTTTTTT - TRBJ2-2 TRBD2 TRBV2 16
CSIKGALKYEQFF TGCAGCATCAAGGGGGCGTTAAAGTATGAGCAGTTCTTC many TRBJ2-1 TRBD1 TRBV29-1 13
CAINDRGQGTDTQYF TGTGCCATAAACGACAGGGGGCAAGGCACAGATACGCAGTATTTT few TRBJ2-3 TRBD1 TRBV7-9 15
CASSDRLYPLREQYF TGTGCCAGCAGTGACCGATTGTATCCTCTACGGGAGCAGTACTTC few TRBJ2-7 - TRBV25-1 15
CATQMTGRNEQFF TGTGCCACTCAGATGACAGGGAGGAATGAGCAGTTCTTC few TRBJ2-1 - TRBV24-1 13
CASSEGVGGTYEQYF TGCGCCAGCAGTGAGGGGGTAGGGGGTACCTACGAGCAGTACTTC - TRBJ2-7 - TRBV10-1 15
CASSYQRLVSRDTQYF TGTGCCAGCAGTTACCAACGACTAGTTTCCAGAGATACGCAGTATTTT - TRBJ2-3 - TRBV6-5 16
CSVEWGDSYEQYF TGCAGCGTTGAATGGGGAGACTCCTACGAGCAGTACTTC - TRBJ2-7 - TRBV29-1 13
CASSLWEGETQYF TGTGCCAGCAGTTTATGGGAGGGCGAGACCCAGTACTTC few TRBJ2-5 TRBD2 TRBV12-3/TRBV12-4 13
CASSPVAETQYF TGTGCCAGCAGCCCCGTCGCGGAGACCCAGTACTTC many TRBJ2-5 - TRBV18 12
CASTKRGNTEAFF TGTGCCAGCACTAAAAGGGGGAACACTGAAGCTTTCTTT few TRBJ1-1 - TRBV6-1 13